This T cell receptor beta chain emerged from a study of T cells in Graves' hyperthyroidism and ophthalmopathy. V gave up 5 bases and J gave up 5 bases; unmatched junction bases: 15. Germline V CDR1 and CDR2: MDHEN, SYDVKM. This CDR3 contains 18 residues. Amplified TCR beta CDR3 regions derived from RNA transcripts. The HTBI set primed first-round TCR CDR3 RT-PCR. TCRdb redid the calling of the multiplex PCR reads with MiXCR, one entry per CDR3 protein. The sample shows some 720,000 distinct CDR3 sequences, less than 20% of them seen only once. This clonotype was observed at least ten times. The TCR sequence derives from a man aged 18 to 29 with Graves' hyperthyroidism. The sample was blood. The chain couples TRBV28 to TRBJ2-2; TRBD2 aligns across 9 bases. CDR3 nucleotide sequence: TGTGCCAGCAGTCCCGACCAAGTGGTAGCGGGAGTAACCGGGGAGCTGTTTTTT. Protein: CASSPDQVVAGVTGELFF.